These T cell receptor beta chains were read from a single sample in a study of blood T cell repertoires in COVID-19. TCRdb's copy holds only in-frame clones and misses some; the assay was immunoSEQ multiplex PCR. Among around 220,000 clones, around 85% were seen once, and the ten largest hold roughly 4.2%. The material sequenced was peripheral blood. These receptor sequences come from a woman in her thirties or forties with active or convalescent COVID-19. The CDR3 runs from the conserved cysteine through the conserved F or W. D genes are given only for firm matches. Clone size is stated in some rows and not others, as once, few, many or a class when expanded.

.,TRBJ1-3,TRBD1,TRBV27,TGTGCCAGCAGGGGGACAGGAGCCAACACCATATATTTT,CASRGTGANTIYF
.,TRBJ2-1,TRBD2,TRBV7-2,TGTGCCAGCAGCCCGGGGCTAGCGGGGGGCTATGAGCAGTTCTTC,CASSPGLAGGYEQFF
.,TRBJ1-2,.,TRBV6-5,TGTGCCAGCAGTAATCACAGGGACCTTAACTATGGCTACACCTTC,CASSNHRDLNYGYTF
.,TRBJ1-4,.,TRBV4-1,TGCGCCAGCAGAAATTCGAGGGCCTCTAATGAAAAACTGTTTTTT,CASRNSRASNEKLFF
.,TRBJ2-5,.,TRBV7-9,TGTGCCAGCAGCTACAGCGGGACACTACAAGAGACCCAGTACTTC,CASSYSGTLQETQYF
.,TRBJ2-7,TRBD1,TRBV28,TGTGCCAGCAGCGAATTGCCGGGACAGGGGTCTTACGTGCAGTACTTC,CASSELPGQGSYVQYF
.,TRBJ1-5,.,TRBV6-5,TGTGCCAGCAGCCCGTCAGTGGCAGGGCAGCCCCAGCATTTT,CASSPSVAGQPQHF
.,TRBJ1-6,.,TRBV10-2,TGCGCCAGCAGTGAGTCCGGGAATTCACCCCTCCACTTT,CASSESGNSPLHF
.,TRBJ2-3,.,TRBV6-5,TGTGCCAGCAGCGTAACAGGCACAGATACGCAGTATTTT,CASSVTGTDTQYF
.,TRBJ2-1,.,TRBV28,TGTGCCAGCAGACCCCCCCAGGCCTACAATGAGCAGTTCTTC,CASRPPQAYNEQFF
.,TRBJ1-1,.,TRBV5-4,TGTGCCAGCAGCTTGATCGGGGAGAACACTGAAGCTTTCTTT,CASSLIGENTEAFF
.,TRBJ2-3,TRBD1,TRBV2,TGTGCCAGCCTCGAGACCAGGGGGCTAAGCACAGATACGCAGTATTTT,CASLETRGLSTDTQYF
.,TRBJ2-5,TRBD1,TRBV5-1,TGCGCCAGCACTCGGACAGGGGGCAGGGAGACCCAGTACTTC,CASTRTGGRETQYF
.,TRBJ1-2,TRBD1,TRBV6-1,TGTGCCAGCAGTGAAGGGACAGGTCCTAACTATGGCTACACCTTC,CASSEGTGPNYGYTF
.,TRBJ1-4,.,TRBV7-6,TGTGCCAGCAGCTTAGGGACTTCCACTAATGAAAAACTGTTTTTT,CASSLGTSTNEKLFF
.,TRBJ2-2,TRBD1,TRBV29-1,TGCAGCGTAAGGGACAGGGTGGAGACCGGGGAGCTGTTTTTT,CSVRDRVETGELFF
.,TRBJ2-1,TRBD2,TRBV7-9,TGTGCCAGCAGCGTAACCGGGGGGTACGATGAGCAGTTCTTC,CASSVTGGYDEQFF
.,TRBJ1-1,.,TRBV6-5,TGTGCCAGCAGGAGAAGGGACAAATCGGACACTGAAGCTTTCTTT,CASRRRDKSDTEAFF
few,TRBJ1-2,.,TRBV6-1,TGTGCCAGCAGTGCCCCCCGAGGGAGGGAAGGGGACTATGGCTACACCTTC,CASSAPRGREGDYGYTF
.,TRBJ1-3,TRBD1,TRBV2,TGTGCCAGCAGTGTTCTGGACAGGGGCACTGGAAACACCATATATTTT,CASSVLDRGTGNTIYF
few,TRBJ2-7,.,TRBV28,TGTGCCAGCAGTTTAGGCGGAACCTACGAGCAGTACTTC,CASSLGGTYEQYF
.,TRBJ1-1,.,TRBV10-1,TGCGCCAGCAGTGAGTCAGGGGTGGGGTTGAACACTGAAGCTTTCTTT,CASSESGVGLNTEAFF
few,TRBJ1-6,TRBD1,TRBV27,TGTGCCAGCAGTCCGGACAGGGAACGGCATTGGAATTCACCCCTCCACTTT,CASSPDRERHWNSPLHF
once,TRBJ2-3,.,TRBV6-5,TGTGCCAGCAGGGCCCCTAGCGTAGATACGCAGTATTTT,CASRAPSVDTQYF
.,TRBJ1-1,.,TRBV5-1,TGCGCCAGCAGCTTGTCGTCAGGGAACACTGAAGCTTTCTTT,CASSLSSGNTEAFF
.,TRBJ2-7,TRBD2,TRBV10-3,TGTGCCATCAGTCGGGGACTAGCGGGGGTCTCCTACGAGCAGTACTTC,CAISRGLAGVSYEQYF
.,TRBJ1-5,TRBD1,TRBV28,TGTGCCAGCAGTTTTGGTTCGGGACAGGGACCGTATAGCAATCAGCCCCAGCATTTT,CASSFGSGQGPYSNQPQHF
once,TRBJ1-1,TRBD1,TRBV28,TGTGCCAGCAGTATCACGACAGGGCGGACTGAAGCTTTCTTT,CASSITTGRTEAFF
.,TRBJ1-2,TRBD1,TRBV6-4,TGTGCCAGCAGTTCTTCAGGGGGCGCCGGCTATGGCTACACCTTC,CASSSSGGAGYGYTF
once,TRBJ1-2,.,TRBV12-3/TRBV12-4,TGTGCCAGCAGTTTTTCAGTCTATGGCTACACCTTC,CASSFSVYGYTF
.,TRBJ2-5,TRBD2,TRBV7-8,TGTGCCAGCAGCTTAGGACTAGCGTGGGGCAAAGAGACCCAGTACTTC,CASSLGLAWGKETQYF
.,TRBJ1-2,.,TRBV19,TGTGCCAGTAGTCCGCCAGCAGGTGGCTACACCTTC,CASSPPAGGYTF
.,TRBJ1-5,TRBD1,TRBV28,TGTGCCAGCAGTTTGAGAGGGGGCAGAAATCAGCCCCAGCATTTT,CASSLRGGRNQPQHF
.,TRBJ1-5,.,TRBV6-6,TGTGCCAGCAGTTTTACAGGGCCCTTAGACCCCCAGCATTTT,CASSFTGPLDPQHF
.,TRBJ1-2,.,TRBV28,TGTGCCAGCAGTTTGGCTTTCAGGGTCGGCTATGGCTACACCTTC,CASSLAFRVGYGYTF
.,TRBJ1-1,.,TRBV9,TGTGCCAGCAGCCCAAGAGGGAAAAGGAACATGAACACTGAAGCTTTCTTT,CASSPRGKRNMNTEAFF
.,TRBJ2-3,.,TRBV27,TGTGCCAGCAGTTTAGAGGGTAGGAGGACAGATACGCAGTATTTT,CASSLEGRRTDTQYF
.,TRBJ2-1,.,TRBV9,TGTGCCAGCAGCGTAGGTACCCGACAAGGCAATGAGCAGTTCTTC,CASSVGTRQGNEQFF
.,TRBJ2-1,TRBD1,TRBV28,TGTGCCAGCATCAATCCTGGACAGGGAGAGTTCTTC,CASINPGQGEFF
.,TRBJ1-2,.,TRBV18,TGTGCCAGCTCACCTGCAGGGTTTAGGGGCTACACCTTC,CASSPAGFRGYTF
.,TRBJ1-2,TRBD1,TRBV28,TGTGCCAGCAGTGTCCCGGGACAGGGTTACTATGGCTACACCTTC,CASSVPGQGYYGYTF